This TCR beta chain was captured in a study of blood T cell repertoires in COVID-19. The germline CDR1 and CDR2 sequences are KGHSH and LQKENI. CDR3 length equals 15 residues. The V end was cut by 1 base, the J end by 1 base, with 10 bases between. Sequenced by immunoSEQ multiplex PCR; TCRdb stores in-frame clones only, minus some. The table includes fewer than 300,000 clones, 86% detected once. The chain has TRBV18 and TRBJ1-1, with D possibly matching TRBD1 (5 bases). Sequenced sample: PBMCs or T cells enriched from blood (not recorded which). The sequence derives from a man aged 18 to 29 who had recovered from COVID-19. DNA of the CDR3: TGTGCCAGCTCACCACGGCAGGGTCCGAACACTGAAGCTTTCTTT. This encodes CASSPRQGPNTEAFF.